The following is a T cell receptor beta chain sequence with its context. What it binds is not known. RNA transcripts were the template for amplifying TCR beta CDR3 regions. Initially, a first-round RT-PCR of the TCR CDR3 employed the HTBI primer set. TCRdb used MiXCR to reprocess the multiplex PCR reads, holding one entry per CDR3 protein. The repertoire has about 290,000 distinct CDR3 sequences, 16% of them found once; the top ten carry approximately 35%. The data originate from a study of T cells in Graves' hyperthyroidism and ophthalmopathy. Study-wide points: Prediction of ophthalmopathy progression came a median around 6 months pre-onset.

The junction had 9 bases not matched to a gene; V was cut back by 6 bases and J by 1 base. Germline V gives CDR1 MNHEY, CDR2 SMNVEV (reference sequence). This CDR3 contains 16 residues. Sequenced input: blood. The TCR comes from a man aged 25 to 40 with Graves' hyperthyroidism. This chain uses TRBV27 with TRBJ1-1; 9 bases agree with TRBD1. The CDR3 spells CASSPPGTGSNTEAFF. The CDR3 DNA is TGTGCCAGCAGCCCTCCCGGGACAGGGTCGAACACTGAAGCTTTCTTT.